Below are 4 T cell receptor beta chains sequenced from a single sample in a study of cytomegalovirus exposure and HLA in healthy donors. Primers: 60 Vbeta forward and 13 Jbeta reverse. Repertoires were generated with immunoSEQ multiplex PCR, while TCRdb's copy carries only in-frame clones and drops some. The sample contains about 110,000 clones, roughly four fifths of which appear only once. The sequenced sample was PBMCs. These receptors all come from a woman in her thirties in good health and CMV-seronegative.

V gene TRBV30 combines with J gene TRBJ2-1, with 9 bases aligning to TRBD2. The CDR3 contains 15 residues. V was pared by 3 bases and J by 2 bases, with 5 bases of the junction left unmatched. Germline V gene sequence: CDR1 GTSNPN, CDR2 SVGIG (reference sequence). CDR3 protein: CAWRRLAGTYNEQFF. In DNA, the CDR3 is TGTGCCTGGAGGCGGCTAGCGGGAACCTACAATGAGCAGTTCTTC.

The V gene is TRBV19, the J gene TRBJ2-3; a possible D gene is TRBD2 (5 bases). Between the trimmed V and J ends, which lost 6 bases and 2 bases, there was a span of 9 bases. CDR3 size: 13 residues. Germline V lookup: CDR1 LNHDA, CDR2 SQIVND (reference sequence). Written as DNA, the CDR3 is TGTGCCAGTAGCGGGATTCCCACAGATACGCAGTATTTT. Translation gives CASSGIPTDTQYF.

The gene calls are TRBV28 and TRBJ1-2; D unclear. V lost 4 bases to trimming and J lost 1 base, with 10 bases between them. CDR1 is MDHEN, CDR2 SYDVKM, per germline. There are 14 residues in the CDR3. The CDR3 loop reads CASSSTSDNYGYTF. Here the CDR3 DNA reads TGTGCCAGCAGTTCCACCAGCGATAACTATGGCTACACCTTC.

V and J are TRBV7-9 and TRBJ2-1, with 8 bases matching TRBD2. Germline values: CDR1 SEHNR, CDR2 FQNEAQ (reference sequence). The CDR3 is 14 amino acids. V dropped 5 bases and J dropped 7; count of bases not matched to a gene: 7. CDR3 nucleotide sequence: TGTGCCAGCAGCCCCCTAACGGGGGGGAATGAGCAGTTCTTC. Amino acids: CASSPLTGGNEQFF.